These 15 T cell receptor beta chains share one sample of origin, sequenced in a study of T cell responses to AZD1222 COVID-19 vaccine. Sequencing was performed with immunoSEQ multiplex PCR; in TCRdb, only in-frame clones are kept and a portion is missing. Seen here are about 190,000 clones, 85% to 90% observed once, and the top ten hold approximately 2.5%. The sequences come from peripheral blood, collected on day 0 of MenACWY control vaccination. These receptors were taken from an adult in good health.

V and J are TRBV7-9 and TRBJ1-5; D is undetermined. The CDR3 sequence is 14 residues long. Trimming stripped 6 bases from V and 2 bases from J, with 11 bases between. CDR1 and CDR2 (germline): SEHNR, FQNEAQ (reference sequence). The CDR3 DNA reads as TGTGCCAGCAGACCCGACGGACGCAATCAGCCCCAGCATTTT. It yields the protein CASRPDGRNQPQHF.

The chain joins TRBV28 to TRBJ1-6; possibly TRBD1 for D (6 bases). V was pared by 10 bases and J by 13 bases, with 14 bases between. The CDR3 totals 11 residues. Germline V lookup: CDR1 MDHEN, CDR2 SYDVKM. CDR3 in amino acids: CATRGSPPLHF. The CDR3 DNA sequence: TGTGCCACCAGGGGCAGTCCGCCCCTCCACTTT. The full variable domain, its missing parts supplied by reference TRBV28 and TRBJ1-6, is DVKVTQSSRYLVKRTGEKVFLECVQDMDHENMFWYRQDPGLGLRLIYFSYDVKMKEKGDIPEGYSVSREKKERFSLILESASTNQTSMYLCATRGSPPLHFGNGTRLTVT.

The chain employs TRBV3-1 (or the pseudogene TRBV3-2) and TRBJ2-1; 14 positions match TRBD2. Trimming took 1 base from V and 11 from J; bases not matched to a gene: 4. CDR1 is LGHDT and CDR2 is YNNKEL in the germline V gene (reference sequence). The CDR3 loop spans 15 amino acids. The CDR3 reads CASSQGLAGGPKQFF. The CDR3 DNA reads as TGTGCCAGCAGCCAAGGACTAGCGGGGGGGCCGAAGCAGTTCTTC.

This chain connects TRBV27 to TRBJ1-1; D remains ambiguous. Trimming removed 6 bases from V and 8 bases from J, with 22 bases in between. The CDR3 loop spans 15 amino acids. Germline lookup yields CDR1 MNHEY and CDR2 SMNVEV (reference sequence). CDR3 coding DNA: TGTGCCAGCAGGGAACTTGGTAAGGTGCAAAAAGAAGCTTTCTTT. It translates to CASRELGKVQKEAFF.

This clone was picked up one time. The chain joins TRBV5-1 to TRBJ1-2; D uncertain. V lost 4 bases, J lost 7 bases, and 20 bases lay in between. This CDR3 has 15 residues. In germline, CDR1 is SGHRS, CDR2 YFSETQ. CDR3 in amino acids: CASSRASGSAVGYTF. For the CDR3, the DNA is TGCGCCAGCAGCCGAGCGAGCGGGTCCGCCGTTGGCTACACCTTC. Looking up the rest from reference TRBV5-1 and TRBJ1-2 gives the full variable domain: KAGVTQTPRYLIKTRGQQVTLSCSPISGHRSVSWYQQTPGQGLQFLFEYFSETQRNKGNFPGRFSGRQFSNSRSEMNVSTLELGDSALYLCASSRASGSAVGYTFGSGTRLTVV.

The chain uses TRBV3-1 (or the pseudogene TRBV3-2) and TRBJ1-3; D is ambiguous. Germline loops: CDR1 LGHDT, CDR2 YNNKEL (reference sequence). V shed 0 bases and J shed 9 bases, with 9 bases lying between them. The CDR3 spans 13 residues. The CDR3: CASSQDTSGTIYF. For the CDR3, the DNA is TGTGCCAGCAGCCAAGATACGTCGGGCACCATATATTTT.

The chain combines TRBV19 with TRBJ2-1; 14 bases fit TRBD2. Germline-derived CDR1 and CDR2 are LNHDA and SQIVND (reference sequence). Losses at the gene ends were 4 bases for V and 6 bases for J; bases not matched to a gene: 5. This CDR3 is 16 amino acids long. CDR3 loop: CASSTGLAGGSNEQFF. The CDR3 bases are TGTGCCAGTAGTACCGGACTAGCGGGAGGAAGCAATGAGCAGTTCTTC.

The V call is TRBV7-6, the J call TRBJ2-2, with D unresolved. The V end was cut by 1 base, the J end by 6 bases, with 6 bases between. The V gene's germline CDR1 is SGHVS and CDR2 FNYEAQ. The CDR3 contains 13 residues. For the CDR3, the DNA is TGTGCCAGCAGCTTAGAGTCGTCCGGGGAGCTGTTTTTT. Translating it yields CASSLESSGELFF.

The chain carries TRBV28 and TRBJ1-5, with a possible D match to TRBD1 (6 bases). The germline gives CDR1 MDHEN, CDR2 SYDVKM. The CDR3 totals 14 residues. Trimming left V 7 bases short and J 4 bases short, with 14 bases between. The CDR3 loop is CASMRGGGNQPQHF. The CDR3 nucleotides are TGTGCCAGCATGAGGGGAGGGGGGAATCAGCCCCAGCATTTT.

The chain couples TRBV11-2 to TRBJ1-1; no definite D call. Trimming took 2 bases from V and 1 from J, leaving 5 bases between them. The germline V gene encodes CDR1 SGHAT and CDR2 FQNNGV. The CDR3 runs 13 residues. CDR3 sequence (DNA): TGTGCCAGCAGCTTATCCGAGAACACTGAAGCTTTCTTT. As protein: CASSLSENTEAFF.

The chain couples TRBV11-2 to TRBJ2-7, with D perhaps matching TRBD1 (6 bases). Germline CDR1 SGHAT, CDR2 FQNNGV. The CDR3 sequence is 15 residues long. Deletions cut 0 bases from V and 2 bases from J, with 11 bases between. The CDR3 protein is CASSLDTRGTYEQYF. The CDR3 DNA reads as TGTGCCAGCAGCTTAGACACTAGGGGGACCTACGAGCAGTACTTC.

This chain uses TRBV19 with TRBJ2-2; possibly TRBD1 for D (6 bases). This CDR3 spans 15 amino acids. Trimming cost V 5 bases and J 0 bases, with 10 bases left between them. Germline CDR1 is LNHDA and CDR2 is SQIVND (reference sequence). The chain's CDR3 is CASSLQGSNTGELFF. CDR3 DNA sequence: TGTGCCAGTAGTCTACAGGGATCGAACACCGGGGAGCTGTTTTTT.

V gene TRBV18 combines with J gene TRBJ2-7; D is undetermined. The germline V and J ends were trimmed by 2 bases and 1 base, with 9 bases remaining between them. The CDR3 runs to 14 residues. The germline CDR1 and CDR2 sequences are KGHSH and LQKENI. CDR3 in amino acids: CASSPASKSYEQYF. CDR3 bases: TGTGCCAGCTCACCAGCGTCCAAATCCTACGAGCAGTACTTC.

The chain has TRBV6-5 and TRBJ2-1, with 7 bases fitting TRBD1. The germline V gene has CDR1 MNHEY and CDR2 SVGAGI. This CDR3 contains 15 residues. After removal of 6 bases from V and 4 bases from J, the junction contained 9 bases not matched to a gene. The CDR3 DNA is TGTGCCAGCAGCCGGGACAGACCTCCTTACAATGAGCAGTTCTTC. Translated: CASSRDRPPYNEQFF.

The rearrangement uses TRBV14 and TRBJ1-2; tentatively, D is TRBD1 (6 bases). From germline, CDR1 is SGHDN and CDR2 FVKESK. Trimming pared 5 bases from V and 4 bases from J, leaving 14 bases between. The CDR3 is 14 residues long. The CDR3 spells CASSDQGNGYGYTF. The CDR3 nucleotides are TGTGCCAGCAGCGACCAGGGGAACGGCTATGGCTACACCTTC.